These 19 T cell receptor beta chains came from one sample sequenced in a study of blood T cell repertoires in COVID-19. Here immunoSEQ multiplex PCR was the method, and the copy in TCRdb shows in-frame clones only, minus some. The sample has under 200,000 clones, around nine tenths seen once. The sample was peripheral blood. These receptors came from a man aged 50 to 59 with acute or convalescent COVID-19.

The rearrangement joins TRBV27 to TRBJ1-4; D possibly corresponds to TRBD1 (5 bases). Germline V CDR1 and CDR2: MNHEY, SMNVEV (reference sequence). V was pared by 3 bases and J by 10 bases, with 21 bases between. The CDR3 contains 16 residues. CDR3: CASSFIYQRTNLKLFF. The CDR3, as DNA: TGTGCCAGCAGTTTCATCTATCAAAGGACAAACCTAAAACTGTTTTTT.

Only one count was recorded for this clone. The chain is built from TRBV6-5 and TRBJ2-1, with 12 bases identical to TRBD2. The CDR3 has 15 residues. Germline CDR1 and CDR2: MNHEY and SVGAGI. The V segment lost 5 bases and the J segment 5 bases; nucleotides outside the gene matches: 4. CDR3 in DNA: TGTGCCAGCAGTCCGCGGACTAGCGGGAACAATGAGCAGTTCTTC. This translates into CASSPRTSGNNEQFF.

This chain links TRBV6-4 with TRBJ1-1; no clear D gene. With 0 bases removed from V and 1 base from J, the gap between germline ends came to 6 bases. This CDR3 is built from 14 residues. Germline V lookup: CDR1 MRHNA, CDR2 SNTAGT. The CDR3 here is CASSDSSENTEAFF. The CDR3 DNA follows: TGTGCCAGCAGTGACTCGTCAGAGAACACTGAAGCTTTCTTT.

The CDR3 protein is CASSSGTNEQYF. Written as DNA, the CDR3 is TGTGCCAGCAGCTCCGGGACAAACGAGCAGTACTTC. The chain is built from TRBV27 and TRBJ2-7; D is possibly TRBD1 (6 bases). The CDR3 covers 12 residues. Trimming removed 6 bases at V and 5 bases at J, with 11 bases between. Looked up from germline, CDR1 is MNHEY and CDR2 is SMNVEV (reference sequence).

Here the CDR3 reads CASSNRVRFGNTIYF. The CDR3 bases are TGTGCCAGCAGTAACAGGGTGAGGTTTGGAAACACCATATATTTT. This chain uses TRBV3-1 (or the pseudogene TRBV3-2) with TRBJ1-3; D is possibly TRBD1 (6 bases). Germline CDR1 and CDR2: LGHDT and YNNKEL (reference sequence). V was trimmed by 6 bases and J by 3 bases, leaving 15 bases between them. This CDR3 has 15 residues.

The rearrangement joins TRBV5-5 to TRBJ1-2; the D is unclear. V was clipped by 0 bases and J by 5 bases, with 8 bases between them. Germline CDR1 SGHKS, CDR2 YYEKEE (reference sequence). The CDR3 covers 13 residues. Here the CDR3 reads CASSLAEVYGYTF. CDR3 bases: TGTGCCAGCAGCTTGGCCGAGGTTTATGGCTACACCTTC.

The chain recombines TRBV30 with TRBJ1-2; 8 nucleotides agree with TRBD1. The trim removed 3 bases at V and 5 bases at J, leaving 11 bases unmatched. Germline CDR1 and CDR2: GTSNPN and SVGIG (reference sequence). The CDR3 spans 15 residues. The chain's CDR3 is CAWRIPTGAKYGYTF. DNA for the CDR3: TGTGCCTGGAGAATCCCGACAGGGGCCAAATATGGCTACACCTTC.

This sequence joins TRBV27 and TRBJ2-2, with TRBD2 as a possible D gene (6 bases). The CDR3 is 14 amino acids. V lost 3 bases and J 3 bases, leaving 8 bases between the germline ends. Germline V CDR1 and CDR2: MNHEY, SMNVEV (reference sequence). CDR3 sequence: CASSLEGDTGELFF. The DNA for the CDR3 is TGTGCCAGCAGTTTGGAGGGCGACACCGGGGAGCTGTTTTTT.

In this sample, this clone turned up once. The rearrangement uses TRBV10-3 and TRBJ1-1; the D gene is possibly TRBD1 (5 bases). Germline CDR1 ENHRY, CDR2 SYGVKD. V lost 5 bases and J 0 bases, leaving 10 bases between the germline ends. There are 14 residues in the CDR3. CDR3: CAISREGMNTEAFF. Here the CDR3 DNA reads TGTGCCATCAGTCGGGAGGGGATGAACACTGAAGCTTTCTTT.

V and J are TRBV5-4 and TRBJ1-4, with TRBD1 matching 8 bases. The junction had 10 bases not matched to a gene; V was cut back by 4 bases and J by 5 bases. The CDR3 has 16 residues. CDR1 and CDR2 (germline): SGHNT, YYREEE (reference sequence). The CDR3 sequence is CASSPGGQGGNEKLFF. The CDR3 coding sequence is TGTGCCAGCAGCCCAGGAGGACAGGGAGGGAATGAAAAACTGTTTTTT.

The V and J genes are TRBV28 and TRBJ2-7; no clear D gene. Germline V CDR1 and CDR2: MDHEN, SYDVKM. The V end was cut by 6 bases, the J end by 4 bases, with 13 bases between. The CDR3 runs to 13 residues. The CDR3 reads CASSLRGLYEQYF. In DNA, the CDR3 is TGTGCCAGCAGCCTCAGAGGCCTATACGAGCAGTACTTC. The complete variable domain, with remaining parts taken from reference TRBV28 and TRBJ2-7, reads DVKVTQSSRYLVKRTGEKVFLECVQDMDHENMFWYRQDPGLGLRLIYFSYDVKMKEKGDIPEGYSVSREKKERFSLILESASTNQTSMYLCASSLRGLYEQYFGPGTRLTVT.

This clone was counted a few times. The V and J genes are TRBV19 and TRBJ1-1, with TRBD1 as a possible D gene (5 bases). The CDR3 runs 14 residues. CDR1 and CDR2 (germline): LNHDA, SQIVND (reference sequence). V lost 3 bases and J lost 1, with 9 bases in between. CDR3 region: CASSIDRANTEAFF. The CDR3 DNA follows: TGTGCCAGTAGTATTGACAGAGCGAACACTGAAGCTTTCTTT.

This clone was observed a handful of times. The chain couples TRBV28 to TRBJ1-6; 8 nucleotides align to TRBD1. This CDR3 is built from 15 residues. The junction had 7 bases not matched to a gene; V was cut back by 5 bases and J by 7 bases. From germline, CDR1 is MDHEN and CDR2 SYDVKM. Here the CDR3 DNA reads TGTGCCAGCAGTGCATGGGACAGGAGGAATTCACCCCTCCACTTT. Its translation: CASSAWDRRNSPLHF.

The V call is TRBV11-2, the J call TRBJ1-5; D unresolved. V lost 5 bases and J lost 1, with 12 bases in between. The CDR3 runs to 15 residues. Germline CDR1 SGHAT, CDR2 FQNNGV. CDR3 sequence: CASSPMGGSNQPQHF. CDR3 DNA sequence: TGTGCCAGCAGCCCAATGGGAGGGAGCAATCAGCCCCAGCATTTT.

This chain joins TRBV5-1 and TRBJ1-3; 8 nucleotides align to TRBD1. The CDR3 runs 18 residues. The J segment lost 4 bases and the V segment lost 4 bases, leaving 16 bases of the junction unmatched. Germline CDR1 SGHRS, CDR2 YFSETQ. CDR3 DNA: TGCGCCAGCAGCCGGGGGCAGGGGGCCTTTCGGTTCGGAAACACCATATATTTT. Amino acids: CASSRGQGAFRFGNTIYF.

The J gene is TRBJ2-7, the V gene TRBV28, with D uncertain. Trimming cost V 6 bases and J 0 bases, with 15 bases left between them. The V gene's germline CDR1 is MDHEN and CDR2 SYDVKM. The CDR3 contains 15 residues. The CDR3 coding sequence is TGTGCCAGCAGCCGTACCCGACAAGCCTCCTACGAGCAGTACGTC. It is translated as CASSRTRQASYEQYV.

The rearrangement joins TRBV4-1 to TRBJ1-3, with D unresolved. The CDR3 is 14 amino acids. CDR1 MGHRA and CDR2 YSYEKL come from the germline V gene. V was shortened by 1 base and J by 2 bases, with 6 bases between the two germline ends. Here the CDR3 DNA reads TGCGCCAGCAGCCAAGGAGGGCCTGGAAACACCATATATTTT. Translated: CASSQGGPGNTIYF.

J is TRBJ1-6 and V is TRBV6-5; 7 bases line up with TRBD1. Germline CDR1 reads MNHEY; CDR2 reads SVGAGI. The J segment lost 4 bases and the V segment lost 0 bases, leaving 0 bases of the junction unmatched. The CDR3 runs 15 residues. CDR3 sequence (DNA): TGTGCCAGCAGTTACTCGGGACAGTATAATTCACCCCTCCACTTT. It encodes CASSYSGQYNSPLHF.

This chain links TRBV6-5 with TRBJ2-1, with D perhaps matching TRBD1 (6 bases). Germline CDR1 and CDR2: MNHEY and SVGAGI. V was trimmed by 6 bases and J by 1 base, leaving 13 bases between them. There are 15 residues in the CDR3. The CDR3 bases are TGTGCCAGCAGGCCTGCAGGGGATTCCTACAATGAGCAGTTCTTC. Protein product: CASRPAGDSYNEQFF.